This is a list of T cell receptor beta chains from one sample in a study of cytomegalovirus exposure and HLA in healthy donors. The data were produced by immunoSEQ multiplex PCR, yet TCRdb's version contains in-frame clones alone and is incomplete. The table includes 150,000 to 200,000 clones, more than 75% detected once. The source material was PBMCs. Every receptor here comes from a girl under 18 in good health and CMV-seropositive. Each CDR3 is given with its conserved first and last residue. Each record gives: V gene, D gene, clone size, J gene, CDR3 protein, CDR3 DNA. A D gene is named only where the DNA matches it firmly. Size is stated for part of the rows, as once, few or many counts, or as a class when the clone is expanded.

v_gene: TRBV21-1
d_gene: -
abundance: once
j_gene: TRBJ2-5
CDR3aa: CASSKMSGGETQYF
CDR3nt: TGTGCCAGCAGCAAAATGTCGGGGGGTGAGACCCAGTACTTC

v_gene: TRBV4-1
d_gene: -
abundance: -
j_gene: TRBJ2-7
CDR3aa: CASSQGPRAEQYF
CDR3nt: TGCGCCAGCAGCCAAGGACCCAGGGCCGAGCAGTACTTC

v_gene: TRBV10-3
d_gene: TRBD1
abundance: -
j_gene: TRBJ1-5
CDR3aa: CAISGTENQPQHF
CDR3nt: TGTGCCATCAGCGGGACAGAGAATCAGCCCCAGCATTTT

v_gene: TRBV7-7
d_gene: -
abundance: -
j_gene: TRBJ2-1
CDR3aa: CASSLEMSVEQFF
CDR3nt: TGTGCTAGCAGCTTAGAAATGAGCGTCGAGCAGTTCTTC

v_gene: TRBV9
d_gene: -
abundance: -
j_gene: TRBJ1-2
CDR3aa: CASGRGLYGYTF
CDR3nt: TGTGCCAGCGGGAGGGGTCTCTATGGCTACACCTTC

v_gene: TRBV6-6
d_gene: -
abundance: -
j_gene: TRBJ2-7
CDR3aa: CASRSPQAYEQYF
CDR3nt: TGTGCCAGCAGGTCACCTCAGGCCTACGAGCAGTACTTC

v_gene: TRBV4-2
d_gene: -
abundance: -
j_gene: TRBJ1-4
CDR3aa: CASSFLSGNEKLFF
CDR3nt: TGTGCCAGCAGTTTCCTGTCGGGGAATGAAAAACTGTTTTTT

v_gene: TRBV6-1
d_gene: -
abundance: -
j_gene: TRBJ2-4
CDR3aa: CASLRGGIAKNIQYF
CDR3nt: TGTGCCAGCCTAAGGGGCGGGATAGCCAAAAACATTCAGTACTTC

v_gene: TRBV7-8
d_gene: -
abundance: -
j_gene: TRBJ2-7
CDR3aa: CASSPAGTASYEQYF
CDR3nt: TGTGCCAGCAGCCCCGCGGGGACTGCTTCCTACGAGCAGTACTTC

v_gene: TRBV19
d_gene: -
abundance: -
j_gene: TRBJ1-4
CDR3aa: CASFSGGALFF
CDR3nt: TGTGCCAGTTTTTCGGGGGGTGCGCTGTTTTTT

v_gene: TRBV4-3
d_gene: TRBD2
abundance: few
j_gene: TRBJ2-1
CDR3aa: CASSQDRGVSFNEQFF
CDR3nt: TGCGCCAGCAGCCAAGATCGGGGGGTATCCTTCAATGAGCAGTTCTTC

v_gene: TRBV2
d_gene: -
abundance: -
j_gene: TRBJ1-2
CDR3aa: CASSDREANYGYTF
CDR3nt: TGTGCCAGCAGTGACAGGGAAGCTAACTATGGCTACACCTTC

v_gene: TRBV28
d_gene: -
abundance: -
j_gene: TRBJ2-7
CDR3aa: CASRRSGTYEQYF
CDR3nt: TGTGCCAGCAGGCGCTCCGGGACATACGAGCAGTACTTC

v_gene: TRBV30
d_gene: -
abundance: -
j_gene: TRBJ1-1
CDR3aa: CAWTPGNTEAFF
CDR3nt: TGTGCCTGGACTCCAGGGAACACTGAAGCTTTCTTT

v_gene: TRBV7-9
d_gene: -
abundance: -
j_gene: TRBJ1-2
CDR3aa: CASSLAFGQNYGYTF
CDR3nt: TGTGCCAGCAGCTTAGCGTTTGGGCAGAACTATGGCTACACCTTC

v_gene: TRBV4-1
d_gene: -
abundance: -
j_gene: TRBJ2-2
CDR3aa: CASSQDRLPTLLGELFF
CDR3nt: TGCGCCAGCAGCCAAGACAGATTACCCACGTTATTGGGGGAGCTGTTTTTT

v_gene: TRBV4-2
d_gene: -
abundance: once
j_gene: TRBJ1-5
CDR3aa: CASSQGRPGRDNQPQHF
CDR3nt: TGTGCCAGCAGCCAGGGTAGGCCAGGGAGGGACAATCAGCCCCAGCATTTT

v_gene: TRBV6-6
d_gene: -
abundance: -
j_gene: TRBJ2-7
CDR3aa: CASRPPSSGNEQYF
CDR3nt: TGTGCCAGCAGACCCCCAAGTTCCGGTAACGAGCAGTACTTC

v_gene: TRBV7-8
d_gene: TRBD2
abundance: -
j_gene: TRBJ2-5
CDR3aa: CASTREGRGTGTQYF
CDR3nt: TGTGCCAGCACCCGGGAGGGGCGAGGTACGGGGACCCAGTACTTC

v_gene: TRBV28
d_gene: TRBD1
abundance: -
j_gene: TRBJ2-4
CDR3aa: CASRENRDRRAKNIQYF
CDR3nt: TGTGCCAGCAGGGAGAACAGGGACAGGAGAGCCAAAAACATTCAGTACTTC

v_gene: TRBV5-1
d_gene: -
abundance: -
j_gene: TRBJ1-1
CDR3aa: CASRPQGGNTEAFF
CDR3nt: TGCGCCAGCAGGCCGCAGGGAGGGAACACTGAAGCTTTCTTT

v_gene: TRBV19
d_gene: -
abundance: -
j_gene: TRBJ2-2
CDR3aa: CASSIIHTGELFF
CDR3nt: TGTGCCAGTAGTATTATCCACACCGGGGAGCTGTTTTTT

v_gene: TRBV30
d_gene: TRBD1
abundance: -
j_gene: TRBJ1-4
CDR3aa: CAWDRGRDEKLFF
CDR3nt: TGTGCCTGGGACAGGGGGCGCGATGAAAAACTGTTTTTT

v_gene: TRBV28
d_gene: -
abundance: -
j_gene: TRBJ2-5
CDR3aa: CASSFHSSGWETQYF
CDR3nt: TGTGCCAGCAGTTTTCATTCTTCGGGGTGGGAGACCCAGTACTTC

v_gene: TRBV5-1
d_gene: -
abundance: -
j_gene: TRBJ2-5
CDR3aa: CASSARETQYF
CDR3nt: TGCGCCAGCAGCGCCCGGGAGACCCAGTACTTC

v_gene: TRBV27
d_gene: TRBD1
abundance: -
j_gene: TRBJ2-7
CDR3aa: CASSLFGGRGYEQYF
CDR3nt: TGTGCCAGCAGTTTATTTGGGGGCAGGGGGTACGAGCAGTACTTC

v_gene: TRBV9
d_gene: TRBD2
abundance: -
j_gene: TRBJ2-5
CDR3aa: CASSPTSGRQETQYF
CDR3nt: TGTGCCAGCAGCCCGACTAGCGGAAGACAAGAGACCCAGTACTTC

v_gene: TRBV7-9
d_gene: -
abundance: -
j_gene: TRBJ1-5
CDR3aa: CASSLGSRGNQPQHF
CDR3nt: TGTGCCAGCAGCTTAGGATCCAGGGGCAATCAGCCCCAGCATTTT

v_gene: TRBV5-1
d_gene: TRBD2
abundance: once
j_gene: TRBJ2-7
CDR3aa: CASSLLAGGPSYEQYF
CDR3nt: TGCGCCAGCAGCTTACTAGCGGGAGGACCCTCCTACGAGCAGTACTTC

v_gene: TRBV21-1
d_gene: -
abundance: -
j_gene: TRBJ1-1
CDR3aa: CASSPVIEQGGAFF
CDR3nt: TGTGCCAGCAGCCCTGTTATTGAACAGGGGGGAGCTTTCTTT

v_gene: TRBV2
d_gene: -
abundance: -
j_gene: TRBJ1-1
CDR3aa: CASSENRLNTEAFF
CDR3nt: TGTGCCAGCAGTGAAAACAGGTTGAACACTGAAGCTTTCTTT

v_gene: TRBV7-9
d_gene: -
abundance: once
j_gene: TRBJ2-1
CDR3aa: CASSLGRGENEQFF
CDR3nt: TGTGCCAGCAGCTTAGGCAGGGGCGAAAATGAGCAGTTCTTC

v_gene: TRBV6-4
d_gene: TRBD2
abundance: -
j_gene: TRBJ2-1
CDR3aa: CASSELAGGNEQFF
CDR3nt: TGTGCCAGCAGTGAGCTAGCGGGAGGTAATGAGCAGTTCTTC

v_gene: TRBV30
d_gene: TRBD2
abundance: -
j_gene: TRBJ2-1
CDR3aa: CAWSVGLAGVNEQFF
CDR3nt: TGTGCCTGGAGCGTGGGACTAGCGGGAGTCAATGAGCAGTTCTTC

v_gene: TRBV28
d_gene: -
abundance: -
j_gene: TRBJ2-7
CDR3aa: CASSLSGRVNEQYF
CDR3nt: TGTGCCAGCAGTTTATCCGGCAGGGTCAACGAGCAGTACTTC